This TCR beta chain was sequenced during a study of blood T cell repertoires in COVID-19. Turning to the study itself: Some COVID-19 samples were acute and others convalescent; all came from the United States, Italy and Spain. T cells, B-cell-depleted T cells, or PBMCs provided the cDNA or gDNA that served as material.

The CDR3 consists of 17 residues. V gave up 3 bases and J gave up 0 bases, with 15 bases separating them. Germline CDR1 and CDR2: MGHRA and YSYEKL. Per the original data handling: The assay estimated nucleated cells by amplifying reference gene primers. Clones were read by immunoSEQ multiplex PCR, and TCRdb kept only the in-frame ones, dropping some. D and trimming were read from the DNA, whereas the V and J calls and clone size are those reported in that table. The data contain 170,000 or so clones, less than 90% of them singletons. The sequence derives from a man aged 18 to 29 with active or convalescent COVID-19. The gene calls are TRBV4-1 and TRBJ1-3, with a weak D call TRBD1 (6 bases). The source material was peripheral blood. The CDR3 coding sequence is TGCGCCAGCAGCCAGAGGACAGCAATAATCTCTGGAAACACCATATATTTT. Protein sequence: CASSQRTAIISGNTIYF.